This T cell receptor beta chain emerged from a study of cytomegalovirus exposure and HLA in healthy donors. The study, taken as a whole, reports: In a later analysis, at a false discovery rate of 0.05, 17,000 or so TCR beta sequences were associated with HLA alleles. As a later analysis revealed, the rate of TCR association differed by HLA locus, with DRB1 most and HLA-C fewest. Earlier results showed most TCR beta V segments being productive about 87% or about 30% of the time. A later analysis linked a missense DCLRE1C variant to TCR beta V- and J-gene trimming.

This clone has just a few counts. The antigen remains undetermined. It was with 60 Vbeta and 13 Jbeta primers that the PCR ran. Sequencing used immunoSEQ multiplex PCR; TCRdb keeps in-frame clones, though not all of them. The repertoire holds some 100,000 clones, with 70% to 80% as singletons. The source is a woman aged 45-65 years in good health and CMV-seropositive. Source material: PBMCs.

The DNA of the CDR3 is TGTGCCAGCAGCAGGACAGGGAATAATTCACCCCTCCACTTT. This gives the protein CASSRTGNNSPLHF. The genes are TRBV11-1 and TRBJ1-6; 8 positions agree with TRBD1. The CDR3 contains 14 residues. Germline V gene sequence: CDR1 SGHAT, CDR2 FQDESV (reference sequence). The J segment lost 5 bases and the V segment lost 5 bases, leaving 2 bases of the junction unmatched.